These 6 T cell receptor beta chains were sequenced from one sample in a study of CD8+ T cells in alopecia areata. Described treatment: oral pan-JAK inhibitor, 5-10 mg twice daily. Isolated RNA was reverse transcribed into cDNA used as the sequencing template. Profiling relied on immunoSEQ multiplex PCR, and the TCRdb table lists in-frame clones only, not all of them. Among around 200,000 clones, roughly 53% were seen once, and the ten largest hold roughly 13%. Source: CD8+ T cells sorted from blood, taken at week 24, from a patient treated with tofacitinib. The receptors originated from a human donor with alopecia areata.

The chain combines TRBV7-9 with TRBJ2-7; a weak D match, TRBD1 (6 bases). The V end was cut by 4 bases, the J end by 2 bases, with 6 bases between. The germline V gene has CDR1 SEHNR and CDR2 FQNEAQ (reference sequence). The CDR3 contains 12 residues. In DNA form, the CDR3 reads TGTGCCAGCAGCTCAGGGGCCTACGAGCAGTACTTC. Translating gives CASSSGAYEQYF.

Only a few counts were recorded for this clone. The same CDR3 can be traced to other DNA sequences in this sample. The genes are TRBV29-1 and TRBJ1-1; unclear D gene. This CDR3 contains 11 residues. V was clipped by 5 bases and J by 0 bases, with 4 bases between them. The germline CDR1 and CDR2 sequences are SQVTM and ANQGSEA. The DNA for the CDR3 is TGCAGCGTTATACTGAACACTGAAGCTTTCTTT. It translates to CSVILNTEAFF. Full variable domain (outside the CDR3, taken from reference TRBV29-1 and TRBJ1-1): SAVISQKPSRDICQRGTSLTIQCQVDSQVTMMFWYRQQPGQSLTLIATANQGSEATYESGFVIDKFPISRPNLTFSTLTVSNMSPEDSSIYLCSVILNTEAFFGQGTRLTVV.

The chain combines TRBV5-6 with TRBJ2-7; D gene ambiguous. V was cut by 2 bases and J by 2 bases, with 8 bases left in between. There are 13 residues in the CDR3. CDR1 and CDR2 from the germline V gene are SGHDT and YYEEEE. The CDR3 spells CASSFETTYEQYF. The CDR3 coding sequence is TGTGCCAGCAGCTTCGAGACAACCTACGAGCAGTACTTC.

This clone was detected ten times or more. This rearrangement joins TRBV7-9 to TRBJ2-3; D is ambiguous. Per germline, CDR1 SEHNR and CDR2 FQNEAQ (reference sequence). This CDR3 comprises 16 residues. V lost 1 base, J lost 2 bases, and 13 bases lay in between. This chain's CDR3 is CASSLVSTINTDTQYF. DNA of the CDR3: TGTGCCAGCAGCTTAGTTTCCACAATCAACACAGATACGCAGTATTTT.

This clone appeared a few times. The CDR3 region is CATSRVSGSYEQYF. The CDR3 DNA is TGTGCCACCAGCAGAGTTAGTGGATCCTACGAGCAGTACTTC. V gene TRBV15 combines with J gene TRBJ2-7; D remains ambiguous. Trimming stripped 1 base from V and 1 base from J, with 8 bases between. CDR1 is LNHNV and CDR2 is YYDKDF in the germline V gene (reference sequence). The CDR3 extends over 14 amino acids.

This clone came up a few times. This chain connects TRBV7-6 to TRBJ2-5; 9 nucleotides line up with TRBD2. Trimming cost V 1 base and J 2 bases; bases outside gene matches: 8. This CDR3 has 17 residues. Germline values: CDR1 SGHVS, CDR2 FNYEAQ. The CDR3 loop reads CASSLVVLAGTQETQYF. For the CDR3, the DNA is TGTGCCAGCAGCTTAGTTGTCCTAGCGGGGACTCAAGAGACCCAGTACTTC.